This T cell receptor beta chain was found in a study of T cells in Graves' hyperthyroidism and ophthalmopathy. Study-level points and caveats: In simple terms, a model built on 13 V-J features told ophthalmopathy apart from stable hyperthyroidism. The blood repertoire included most of the expanded thyroid clonotypes above 0.001.

Of note for this clonotype: Its antigen is not identified.

The TCR beta CDR3 regions underwent amplification using RNA transcripts as the source. HTBI primers drove first-round RT-PCR of the TCR CDR3. TCRdb analysed the multiplex PCR reads with MiXCR anew, one entry per CDR3 protein. The sample carries approximately 700,000 distinct CDR3 sequences, just under 45% recorded once. Lactation, pregnancy, other autoimmune disease or uncontrolled infection excluded patients. Germline assignment: CDR1 ENHRY and CDR2 SYGVKD. The CDR3 covers 13 residues. Unmatched junction bases numbered 7, after V lost 11 bases and J lost 1 base. Sequenced sample: peripheral blood or thyroid tissue (not recorded which). The V gene is TRBV10-3, the J gene TRBJ1-1; 7 bases align to TRBD1. The sequence derives from an adult man with Graves' disease, either hyperthyroidism or ophthalmopathy (not recorded which). The chain's CDR3 is CAVRDRTNTEAFF. DNA of the CDR3: TGTGCCGTCCGGGACAGAACGAACACTGAAGCTTTCTTT.